This entry features one TCR beta chain sequence. The antigen is not known. The data stem from a study of cytomegalovirus exposure and HLA in healthy donors. The overall study: The approximately 700 first-cohort repertoires shared a platform with the 100 to 150 validation repertoires, as reported in a later analysis. Regarding the study as a whole: Confirmation in vitro established that three CMV-associated chains were specific for CMV antigens. Many donors carried some public TCRs, although rarity characterized most TCR sequences.

Germline V lookup: CDR1 SGHVS, CDR2 FNYEAQ. The CDR3 length is 14 residues. Trimming removed 3 bases from V and 6 bases from J; junction bases left unmatched: 5. Produced via immunoSEQ multiplex PCR; TCRdb's table is partial and in-frame only. The data show roughly 280,000 clones, with 86% seen just once and roughly 0.99% held by the top ten. The chain links TRBV7-6 to TRBJ2-5, with 9 bases aligning to TRBD1. The material sequenced was PBMCs. The TCR comes from a woman in her late teens or twenties in good health and CMV-seronegative. CDR3 loop: CASSFRDRAKTQYF. The CDR3 DNA is TGTGCCAGCAGCTTCCGGGACAGGGCAAAGACCCAGTACTTC.